A single T cell receptor (beta chain) is shown here with its context. What it binds is unknown. The data belong to a study of T cells in Graves' hyperthyroidism and ophthalmopathy. Study-wide background: Upon initial diagnosis and before any treatment, peripheral blood was collected.

Study-wide findings and caveats: Appearing also in blood were most of the thyroid clonotypes expanded above 0.001.

Calling Graves' hyperthyroidism stable meant ophthalmopathy did not progress within 18 months. Lactation, pregnancy, other autoimmune disease or uncontrolled infection excluded patients. The CDR3 is made up of 15 amino acids. Germline V gene lookup returns CDR1 DFQATT and CDR2 SNEGSKA (reference sequence). The trim removed 6 bases at V and 1 base at J, leaving 4 bases unmatched. Amplified TCR beta CDR3 regions derived from RNA transcripts. HTBI primers were the set used in a first-round RT-PCR of the TCR CDR3. TCRdb reprocessed the multiplex PCR reads with MiXCR, giving one entry per CDR3 protein. This sample has about 480,000 distinct CDR3 sequences, with approximately 15% found just once.

The TCR originated in a woman aged 18-35 years with Graves' hyperthyroidism. The sample taken for sequencing was blood. This chain uses TRBV20-1 with TRBJ2-6, with 9 nucleotides matching TRBD1. The CDR3 bases are TGCAGTGCGGAACAGGGGGCGTCTGGGGCCAACGTCCTGACTTTC. Its protein product is CSAEQGASGANVLTF.